The text below deals with one T cell receptor (beta chain). Its antigen is unidentified. The sample has other DNA sequences that encode this CDR3 too. Researchers report immunoSEQ v3.0 was run at survey level. Clones were read by immunoSEQ multiplex PCR, and TCRdb kept only the in-frame ones, dropping some. The sample carries 25,000 to 30,000 clones, roughly 88% recorded once. The record originates from a study of long-term antiretroviral therapy in people with HIV. General study points: Blood draws took place between the mid-2000s and the late 2010s and possibly involved older ART regimens. Compared with controls, HIV repertoires showed narrower CDR3 length ranges. At every time point, clones expanded before ART dominated the repertoire.

V shed 0 bases and J shed 3 bases, with 4 bases lying between them. Germline CDR1 is SGHDT and CDR2 is YYEEEE. The CDR3 consists of 12 residues. This clonotype was obtained from a man aged 40-55 years with HIV. Source: unsorted PBMCs, taken 3 years after starting antiretroviral therapy. The genes are TRBV5-6 and TRBJ2-7, with D hard to call. CDR3 nucleotide sequence: TGTGCCAGCAGCTTGGGAGGCTACGAGCAGTACTTC. It is translated as CASSLGGYEQYF.